This TCR beta chain was captured in a study of shared T cell receptors in the human thymus. Trimming left V 3 bases short and J 0 bases short, with 18 bases between. The CDR3 is 18 residues long. Germline V gene sequence: CDR1 LGHNA, CDR2 YNFKEQ. TCRdb's table, derived via immunoSEQ multiplex PCR, lists solely in-frame clones and lacks some. The sample includes roughly 660,000 clones, approximately 90% of them seen just once. In addition, the sample was reused for a study of human thymus T cells. Per that paper: Thymic samples were excised during corrective heart operations. V and J genes seemed to be used with bias in thymic and blood repertoires.

The sequencing sample was made of thymocytes. The chain carries TRBV4-2 and TRBJ2-1, with unresolved D. This TCR was recovered from a boy younger than two with a congenital heart defect. The CDR3 protein is CASSQRREAKSSYNEQFF. CDR3 DNA: TGTGCCAGCAGCCAGCGACGAGAGGCTAAAAGCTCCTACAATGAGCAGTTCTTC.